Listed below are T cell receptor beta chains from one sample, sequenced in a study of cytomegalovirus exposure and HLA in healthy donors. Clones were read by immunoSEQ multiplex PCR, and TCRdb kept only the in-frame ones, dropping some. The profile shows about 190,000 clones, 75% to 90% of them singletons. The sequencing input was PBMCs. These receptors all stem from a woman between 50 and 59 years old in good health and CMV-seropositive. Both conserved end residues are part of each CDR3. The D gene is left open where the match is weak. Not every row has a clone size; where given, it reads once, few, many or a size class.

TRBJ2-2 | - | TRBV4-1 | - | TGCGCCACAAAGACAGGGAGGCAGGACACCGGGGAGCTGTTTTTT | CATKTGRQDTGELFF
TRBJ1-2 | - | TRBV6-1 | TRBD1 | TGTGCCAGCAGTGCTACCGCAGGGGGGAACTATGGCTACACCTTC | CASSATAGGNYGYTF
TRBJ1-1 | few | TRBV5-6 | - | TGTGCCAGCAGCTTGCGCACTGAAGCTTTCTTT | CASSLRTEAFF
TRBJ1-6 | - | TRBV27 | - | TGTGCCAGCAGTTCCCTCCAGGGGCCCAATTCACCCCTCCACTTT | CASSSLQGPNSPLHF
TRBJ2-7 | - | TRBV6-1 | - | TGTGCCAGCAGTGAAGTCCCAGAAACACCGTACGAGCAGTACTTC | CASSEVPETPYEQYF
TRBJ2-7 | - | TRBV6-5 | TRBD1 | TGTGCCAGCAGTTACTCGGGGACAGGGGGCGCCTACGAGCAGTACTTC | CASSYSGTGGAYEQYF
TRBJ1-1 | once | TRBV5-1 | - | TGCGCCAGCAGCAACGGGGACTCCCTAAACGCTTTCTTT | CASSNGDSLNAFF
TRBJ2-1 | - | TRBV7-9 | TRBD2 | TGTGCCAGCAGCTTGGGGAGCGGGGGGGCTAAGAATGAGCAGTTCTTC | CASSLGSGGAKNEQFF
TRBJ2-6 | few | TRBV6-6 | - | TGTGCCAGCAGTTACTTACAGGGCTCTGGGGCCAACGTCCTGACTTTC | CASSYLQGSGANVLTF
TRBJ1-4 | - | TRBV29-1 | - | TGCAGCGTTCAAGAAAACAGGGTAGCTAATGAAAAACTGTTTTTT | CSVQENRVANEKLFF
TRBJ2-7 | - | TRBV4-3 | TRBD1 | TGCGCCAGCAGCCAAGAACCGGGACAGGGAGCCTTCGAGCAGTACTTC | CASSQEPGQGAFEQYF
TRBJ1-6 | - | TRBV7-9 | - | TGTTCCAGCAGCTCACAGGGAATCGCCTATAATTCACCCCTCCACTTT | CSSSSQGIAYNSPLHF
TRBJ2-1 | few | TRBV15 | TRBD1 | TGTGCCACCAGCAGAGAAACGGGACAGGCCTACAATGAGCAGTTCTTC | CATSRETGQAYNEQFF
TRBJ1-2 | - | TRBV27 | - | TGTGCCAGCAGTTTGGGGGGTACTAACTATGGCTACACCTTC | CASSLGGTNYGYTF
TRBJ1-1 | - | TRBV11-2 | - | TGTGCCAGCAGCTTAGGGACCGGGAGGGAGGCTTTCTTT | CASSLGTGREAFF
TRBJ2-3 | - | TRBV15 | TRBD1 | TGTGCCACCAGCCCAAACAGGGGAGTAACAGATACGCAGTATTTT | CATSPNRGVTDTQYF
TRBJ1-2 | once | TRBV5-1 | TRBD1 | TGCGCCAGCAGCTTCAGTGGGGACAGGGGGTATGGCTACACCTTC | CASSFSGDRGYGYTF
TRBJ1-3 | once | TRBV5-1 | - | TGCGCCAGCAGCTTGGGGACAGTCTCTGGAAACACCATATATTTT | CASSLGTVSGNTIYF
TRBJ2-7 | - | TRBV5-1 | TRBD1 | TGCGCCAGCAGCCAGGGACAGGGTACCTACGAGCAGTACTTC | CASSQGQGTYEQYF
TRBJ1-2 | - | TRBV27 | TRBD1 | TGTGCCAGCAGTTTAAACAGGGGTTATGGCTACACCTTC | CASSLNRGYGYTF
TRBJ1-2 | - | TRBV27 | TRBD1 | TGTGCCAGCAGCAACCAGGGGGCGCAGGGCTACACCTTC | CASSNQGAQGYTF
TRBJ2-7 | - | TRBV9 | - | TGTGCCAGCAGCGCCTACAGGGATTCCTACGAGCAGTACTTC | CASSAYRDSYEQYF
TRBJ2-3 | - | TRBV7-3 | - | TGTGCCAGCAGCTTAGACCCTCCGTCTGCGGGGGCCTCAGATACGCAGTATTTT | CASSLDPPSAGASDTQYF
TRBJ2-7 | - | TRBV5-4 | TRBD1 | TGTGCCAGCAGCTCCGGGACAGCTCCCTACGAGCAGTACTTC | CASSSGTAPYEQYF
TRBJ2-7 | once | TRBV5-1 | - | TGCGCCAGCAGCTTGACAGGGAAATACGAGCAGTACTTC | CASSLTGKYEQYF
TRBJ2-1 | - | TRBV10-3 | TRBD2 | TGTGCCATCAGTGAGGGCGGGGGGAAGAATGAGCAGTTCTTC | CAISEGGGKNEQFF
TRBJ2-5 | - | TRBV25-1 | TRBD2 | TGTGCCAGCAGTGAATCGGGAGGGGTTCTGTTAGAGACCCAGTACTTC | CASSESGGVLLETQYF
TRBJ1-4 | - | TRBV5-4 | - | TGTGCCAGCAGCTTCGGAGGACAGCTTCAACTTAATGAAAAACTGTTTTTT | CASSFGGQLQLNEKLFF
TRBJ1-1 | - | TRBV28 | - | TGTGCCAGCAGCGTCACAAAAACTGAAGCTTTCTTT | CASSVTKTEAFF
TRBJ2-2 | - | TRBV7-9 | - | TGTGCCAGCAGCTTAGTGTCTAGAAACACCGGGGAGCTGTTTTTT | CASSLVSRNTGELFF
TRBJ1-2 | - | TRBV4-1 | - | TGCGCCAGCAGCCAAGCAGGGGCGCAAAACTATGGCTACACCTTC | CASSQAGAQNYGYTF
TRBJ2-7 | - | TRBV6-5 | - | TGTGCCAGCAACCCGACACCCCGTGGGTCCGAGCAGTACTTC | CASNPTPRGSEQYF
TRBJ1-2 | - | TRBV2 | - | TGTGCCAGCAGTGAAAATCGGGGAGCTTTTAGTGGCTACACCTTC | CASSENRGAFSGYTF